This TCR beta chain was profiled in a study of shared clonotypes between healthy human individuals. Assay: immunoSEQ multiplex PCR; the TCRdb copy retains only in-frame clones and omits some. Of a few million clones in the sample, about 94% are singletons; the top ten hold 0.1% to 0.15%. Germline-derived CDR1 and CDR2 are SGHTA and FQGNSA. Germline trimming cut 5 bases from V and 6 bases from J; bases unmatched to any gene: 13. This CDR3 has 16 residues. The TCR comes from a young man in good health. Sequences were obtained from naive CD4+ T cells sorted from blood. The sample's subset: CD45RA+ positively selected. The chain links TRBV7-2 to TRBJ1-2; TRBD1 matches 9 bases. CDR3 sequence reads: CASSRLRGDRGNGYTF. CDR3 nucleotides: TGTGCCAGCAGCCGCCTAAGAGGAGACAGGGGGAATGGCTACACCTTC.